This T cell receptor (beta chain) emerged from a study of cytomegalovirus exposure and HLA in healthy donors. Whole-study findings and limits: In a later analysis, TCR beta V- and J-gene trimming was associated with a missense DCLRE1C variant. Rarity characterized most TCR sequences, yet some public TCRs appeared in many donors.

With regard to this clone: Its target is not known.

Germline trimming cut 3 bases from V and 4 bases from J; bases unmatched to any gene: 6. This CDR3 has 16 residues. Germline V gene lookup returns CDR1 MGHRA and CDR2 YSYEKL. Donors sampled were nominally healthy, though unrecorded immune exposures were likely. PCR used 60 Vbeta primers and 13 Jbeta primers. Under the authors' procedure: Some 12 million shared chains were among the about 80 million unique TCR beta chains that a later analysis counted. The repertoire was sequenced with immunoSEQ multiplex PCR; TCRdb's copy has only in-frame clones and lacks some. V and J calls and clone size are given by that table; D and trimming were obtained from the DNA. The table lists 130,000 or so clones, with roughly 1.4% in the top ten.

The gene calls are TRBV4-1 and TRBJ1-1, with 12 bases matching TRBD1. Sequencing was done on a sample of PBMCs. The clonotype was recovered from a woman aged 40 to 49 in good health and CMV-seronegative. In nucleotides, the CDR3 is TGCGCCAGCAGCCAGGGACAGGGGGCCATGGGCACTGAAGCTTTCTTT. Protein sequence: CASSQGQGAMGTEAFF.